These 7 T cell receptor beta chains share one sample of origin, sequenced in a study of blood T cell dynamics during melanoma immunotherapy. Time point meaning: pre-treatment baseline. Sequenced by immunoSEQ multiplex PCR; TCRdb stores in-frame clones only, minus some. This repertoire shows around 5,000 clones, approximately 86% found once; its top ten account for under 20%. The source material was blood, sampled from a patient treated with checkpoint blockade. The origin of the receptors is a human donor with melanoma.

The chain joins TRBV28 to TRBJ2-7; 9 bases line up with TRBD1. V was clipped by 8 bases and J by 6 bases; unmatched bases: 11. The length of the CDR3 is 14 residues. The V gene's germline CDR1 is MDHEN and CDR2 SYDVKM. CDR3 in amino acids: CASGPGTGSSEQYF. The DNA for the CDR3 is TGTGCCAGCGGCCCCGGGACAGGGTCTTCCGAGCAGTACTTC.

The rearrangement links TRBV20-1 to TRBJ2-7; 7 bases are a match to TRBD1. J gave up 6 bases and V 6 bases, and 5 bases lay outside the gene matches. Germline values: CDR1 DFQATT, CDR2 SNEGSKA (reference sequence). CDR3 size: 11 residues. CDR3 residues: CSATGDGEQYF. In DNA form, the CDR3 reads TGCAGTGCCACAGGGGATGGCGAGCAGTACTTC.

The J gene is TRBJ2-7, the V gene TRBV23-1, with D perhaps matching TRBD1 (6 bases). TRBV23-1 is known as an ORF, though its function is uncertain. CDR3 length: 17 residues. V lost 1 base to trimming and J lost 5 bases, with 21 bases between them. CDR3 sequence reads: CASSQWAIRGFCDEQYF. Written as DNA, the CDR3 is TGCGCCAGCAGTCAATGGGCGATTAGGGGGTTTTGCGACGAGCAGTACTTC.

The chain uses TRBV4-1 and TRBJ2-7; tentatively, D is TRBD1 (6 bases). Deletions cut 0 bases from V and 0 bases from J, with 9 bases between. This CDR3 contains 15 residues. Germline V gives CDR1 MGHRA, CDR2 YSYEKL. CDR3 nucleotides: TGCGCCAGCAGCCAAGAGGGACAAAGCTCCTACGAGCAGTACTTC. Protein: CASSQEGQSSYEQYF.

The chain couples TRBV10-2 to TRBJ1-1, with D tentatively TRBD1 (6 bases). V was shortened by 6 bases and J by 4 bases, with 9 bases between the two germline ends. CDR1 and CDR2 from the germline V gene are WSHSY and SAAADI. The length of the CDR3 is 12 residues. CDR3 nucleotides: TGCGCCAGCAGGGACAGCTCCACTGAAGCTTTCTTT. Translated: CASRDSSTEAFF.

V is TRBV18 and J is TRBJ1-3; tentative D call: TRBD1 (5 bases). Trimming took off 3 bases at V and 1 base at J, with 10 bases between the two ends. This CDR3 is built from 15 residues. Germline V lookup: CDR1 KGHSH, CDR2 LQKENI. CDR3 DNA sequence: TGTGCCAGCTCACCCGACAGCCTGTCTGGAAACACCATATATTTT. Translation gives CASSPDSLSGNTIYF.

This chain links TRBV7-3 with TRBJ2-1; TRBD2 agrees at 8 bases. Germline lookup yields CDR1 SGHTA and CDR2 FQGTGA. The CDR3 length is 14 residues. The J segment lost 7 bases and the V segment lost 5 bases, leaving 7 bases of the junction unmatched. CDR3 DNA: TGTGCCAGCAGCGCCTCCGGGACTAGAAATGAGCAGTTCTTC. Translating it yields CASSASGTRNEQFF.